Detailed here is one T cell receptor beta chain. The data belong to a study of control samples from healthy donors and cancer patients. TCRdb's table, derived via immunoSEQ multiplex PCR, lists solely in-frame clones and lacks some. The sample lists 65,000 to 95,000 clones; around 87% were seen once. The CDR3 spans 16 residues. Germline-derived CDR1 and CDR2 are SGHVS and FQNEAQ. J lost 8 bases, V lost 4 bases, and 10 bases had no gene match. The receptor's source is a man aged 45-65 years in good health. The sample comprised blood. This chain uses TRBV7-8 with TRBJ1-6; 8 positions agree with TRBD1. The CDR3 bases are TGTGCCAGCAGCTCCTTGGGGCAGGGGGCCTATTCACCCCTCCACTTT. It specifies CASSSLGQGAYSPLHF.